Described below is a single TCR beta chain sequence and its context. Which antigen it targets is not known. No much larger clonotype is one base removed from it; base qualities were not supplied. CDR1 SGHRS and CDR2 YFSETQ are derived from the germline V gene. V sheds 0 bases and J sheds 4 bases, leaving 10 bases between their ends. Its CDR3 holds 14 amino acids, cysteine through phenylalanine. The sequence is cut down to CDR3 DNA, 42 bases in frame from base 1. Hyperthyroidism patients were newly diagnosed, were aged 18 to 65 years, and had a disease duration under 2 months. Anyone with other autoimmune diseases, uncontrolled infections, pregnancy or lactation was excluded from the study. Diagnosis relied on clinical symptoms, serum thyroxine, TRAb, thyroid ultrasound and orbital computed tomography. Total RNA was extracted using Trizol reagent, and RNA quality was checked on an Agilent 2100 Bioanalyzer.

This sample stems from a study of Graves' ophthalmopathy and Graves' hyperthyroidism (dated 2018 in TCRdb). At the level of the whole study: Hyperthyroidism was considered stable if no progression to ophthalmopathy occurred within 18 months of follow-up. The study used signatures of the TCR beta repertoire to tell Graves' ophthalmopathy apart from Graves' hyperthyroidism and to predict which patients would progress to ophthalmopathy. In total, approximately 130 blood samples were TCR-sequenced: 43 ophthalmopathy, some 75 hyperthyroidism and about 17 hyperthyroidism-to-ophthalmopathy patients. To explore V-J signatures distinguishing ophthalmopathy from hyperthyroidism, a discovery set of more than 95 patients (roughly 42 ophthalmopathy, 57 stable hyperthyroidism) was enrolled. The independent validation cohort included under 20 hyperthyroidism patients plus 17 patients who later progressed from hyperthyroidism to ophthalmopathy. In six or seven hyperthyroidism patients, the T-cell repertoires found in thyroid tissue were compared with those found in blood. Following sampling, methimazole starting at 30 mg daily was administered to hyperthyroidism patients, and high-dose intravenous methylprednisolone was administered to ophthalmopathy patients.

For repertoire sequencing, the TCR beta CDR3 regions were amplified from RNA transcripts. The first round was an RT-PCR using HTBI primers with the Qiagen OneStep RT-PCR kit, and this first round was followed by a second-round multiplex PCR, then size selection and purification. The libraries underwent paired-end sequencing with 100 bp reads on an Illumina HiSeq2000. Turning to the authors' computational methods: SOAPnuke was used for read processing, and reads with adapters, uncalled bases, a mean Phred below 15, or no exact constant-primer or identifier match were discarded. COPE v1.2.5 was used to merge the high-quality paired reads. Each unique nucleotide sequence was defined as a clonotype, and clonotypes were aligned to IMGT TRB V, D and J references with MiTCR v1.1. Analysis was restricted to V-J combinations with a frequency above 0.0001, which covered about 99% of repertoires. For each V-J combination, a TCR clonal expansion and chaos score was defined as the ratio of F50 clonal expansion to chaos observed in the TCRdist matrix. Welch's t-statistics and random forest were used to reduce the features to about 14 V-J combinations, which were then used as input to a naive Bayes classifier. The similarity between thyroid and blood repertoires was quantified using the Morisita-Horn index. TCRdb applied fastp at Q25 and MiXCR to the public reads, then kept only in-frame beta chains. Identical CDR3 proteins give one entry, which carries the most common genes and DNA. Clone size and V and J calls follow TCRdb, not the original study. The sample data list over a million distinct CDR3 sequences, and roughly two fifths of these were observed just once. Together, the top ten hold roughly 11% of the sample.

What the research found in general, with its limitations: Among expanded thyroid clonotypes with frequency above 0.001, most also showed up in blood, which suggests that blood repertoires may reflect the thyroid immune response. In validation, the model predicted ophthalmopathy progression with about 64% sensitivity and less than 80% specificity; 12 predicted patients were CT-confirmed with GO in a median of around 6 months. The 13-signature model separated ophthalmopathy from stable hyperthyroidism with around 90% sensitivity and around 84% specificity in cross-validation, and 80%/75% in the test set. Sample size was not statistically predetermined, and group allocation was not concealed from the investigators.

The sequence came from an adult man with Graves' hyperthyroidism. Specimen: peripheral blood or thyroid tissue (not recorded which). The V gene is TRBV5-1 and the J gene is TRBJ1-1; confidence is insufficient to name the D gene. Here the CDR3 is given as CASSLESMGTEAFF. In nucleotides, the sequence is TGCGCCAGCAGCTTGGAATCGATGGGCACTGAAGCTTTCTTT.